Listed here are 7 T cell receptor beta chains from one sample, sequenced in a study of blood T cell repertoires in COVID-19. The method was immunoSEQ multiplex PCR; TCRdb's version includes in-frame clones alone and lacks a portion of them. The table includes about 380,000 clones, around 89% detected once. Sequenced: peripheral blood. These receptors originate from a man aged 35-49 years with acute or convalescent COVID-19.

The V and J genes are TRBV27 and TRBJ2-3; 13 nucleotides align to TRBD2. This CDR3 is 17 amino acids long. Germline lookup yields CDR1 MNHEY and CDR2 SMNVEV (reference sequence). Trimming removed 5 bases from V and 3 bases from J; junction bases left unmatched: 8. The CDR3 nucleotides read TGTGCCAGCAGTACCCGGACTAGCGGGAGAGGTACAGATACGCAGTATTTT. As protein: CASSTRTSGRGTDTQYF.

The J gene is TRBJ2-7, the V gene TRBV28; no definite D call. CDR1 and CDR2 (germline): MDHEN, SYDVKM. The CDR3 has 10 amino acids. V gave up 4 bases and J gave up 7 bases, with 5 bases separating them. CDR3 nucleotide sequence: TGTGCCAGCAGTTCCCGGGAGCAGTACTTC. It codes for CASSSREQYF.

The J gene is TRBJ1-1, the V gene TRBV27; a possible D gene is TRBD1 (5 bases). The ends were cut back, 4 bases at V and 5 bases at J, with 11 bases in the middle. The V gene's germline CDR1 is MNHEY and CDR2 SMNVEV (reference sequence). The CDR3 extends over 13 amino acids. The CDR3 DNA follows: TGTGCCAGCAGTTCCGGGGGGAGGACTGAAGCTTTCTTT. Its translation: CASSSGGRTEAFF.

The chain employs TRBV28 and TRBJ2-3, with 8 nucleotides matching TRBD2. CDR1 and CDR2 from the germline V gene are MDHEN and SYDVKM. The V segment lost 2 bases and the J segment 0 bases; nucleotides outside the gene matches: 1. There are 15 residues in the CDR3. CDR3 nucleotide sequence: TGTGCCAGCAGTTTACCTAGCGGGAGCACAGATACGCAGTATTTT. This gives the protein CASSLPSGSTDTQYF. The full variable domain, its missing parts supplied by reference TRBV28 and TRBJ2-3, is DVKVTQSSRYLVKRTGEKVFLECVQDMDHENMFWYRQDPGLGLRLIYFSYDVKMKEKGDIPEGYSVSREKKERFSLILESASTNQTSMYLCASSLPSGSTDTQYFGPGTRLTVL.

The V call is TRBV28, the J call TRBJ2-1; maybe TRBD2 (6 bases). Germline V lookup: CDR1 MDHEN, CDR2 SYDVKM. The CDR3 consists of 17 residues. Trimming cost V 3 bases and J 8 bases, with 23 bases left between them. In DNA form, the CDR3 reads TGTGCCAGCAGTTTGGTCGGGGGACCGGGTAAGGTGGATGAGCAGTTCTTC. It translates to CASSLVGGPGKVDEQFF.

V is TRBV6-5 and J is TRBJ1-2; D possibly corresponds to TRBD1 (5 bases). V dropped 6 bases and J dropped 7 bases, with 15 bases sitting between them. CDR3 size: 13 residues. Germline V lookup: CDR1 MNHEY, CDR2 SVGAGI. In DNA, the CDR3 is TGTGCCAGCAGCCGCCAGGGTCCCGTTGGCTACACCTTC. It specifies CASSRQGPVGYTF.

This sequence joins TRBV6-5 and TRBJ2-2; possible D gene TRBD2, 6 bases. The CDR3 loop spans 13 amino acids. Per the germline V gene, CDR1 is MNHEY and CDR2 is SVGAGI. V dropped 5 bases and J dropped 13 bases, with 17 bases sitting between them. This chain's CDR3 is CASSPLGRGWLFF. For the CDR3, the DNA is TGTGCCAGCAGTCCCCTGGGGCGGGGATGGCTGTTTTTT.